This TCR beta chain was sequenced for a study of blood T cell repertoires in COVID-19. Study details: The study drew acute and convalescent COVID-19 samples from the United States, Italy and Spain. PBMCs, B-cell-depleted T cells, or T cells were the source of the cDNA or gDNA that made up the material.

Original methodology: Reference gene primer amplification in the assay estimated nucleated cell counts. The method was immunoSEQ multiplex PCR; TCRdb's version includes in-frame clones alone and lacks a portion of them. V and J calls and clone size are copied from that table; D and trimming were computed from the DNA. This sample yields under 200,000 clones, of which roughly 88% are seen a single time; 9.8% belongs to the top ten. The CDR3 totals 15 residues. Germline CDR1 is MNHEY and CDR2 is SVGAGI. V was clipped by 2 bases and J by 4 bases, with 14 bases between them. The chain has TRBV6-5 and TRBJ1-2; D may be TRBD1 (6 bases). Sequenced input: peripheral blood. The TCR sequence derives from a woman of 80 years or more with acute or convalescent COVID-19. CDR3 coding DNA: TGTGCCAGCAGTTACGGGAGAGGGGGTGGCTATGGCTACACCTTC. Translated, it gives CASSYGRGGGYGYTF.